Listed here is a single TCR beta chain. The length of the CDR3 is 16 residues. CDR1 and CDR2 from the germline V gene are SGHRS and YFSETQ. Trimming took off 0 bases at V and 4 bases at J, with 15 bases between the two ends. This record comes from a study of blood T cell repertoires in COVID-19. For the study at large: The study drew acute and convalescent COVID-19 samples from the United States, Italy and Spain.

Authors' data handling: It was from reference gene primer amplification that nucleated cell counts were estimated. Some clones are missing from TCRdb's copy, which holds only in-frame ones; the method was immunoSEQ multiplex PCR. Clone size and the V and J calls come from that table; the DNA yielded D and trimming. This sample carries 400,000 to 550,000 clones, roughly 89% of them seen once, and the ten largest clones take around 4.4%. The receptor was derived from a woman in her 30s with acute or convalescent COVID-19. The sample consisted of peripheral blood. This chain uses TRBV5-1 with TRBJ2-3, with a tentative D call TRBD1 (6 bases). CDR3 region: CASSLALDRNADTQYF. The CDR3 region has the DNA TGCGCCAGCAGCTTGGCACTGGACAGAAACGCAGATACGCAGTATTTT.